The 20 T cell receptor beta chains presented below share a single source sample, sequenced in a study of vaccination and CD4 T cells after COVID-19. TCRdb re-called the PCR reads through MiXCR, storing one row per CDR3 protein. The profile shows some 33,000 distinct CDR3 sequences, more than 30% of them singletons. Documented time point: late sampling 161 to 241 days after vaccination in a few convalescent patients. The material was CD4+ T cells from blood, obtained about 7 months after SARS-CoV-2 vaccination. These receptors were taken from a human donor who had recovered from COVID-19.

This clonotype was seen only a few times. This chain joins TRBV6-1 and TRBJ1-1; 7 nucleotides agree with TRBD1. This CDR3 has 14 amino acids. J lost 8 bases, V lost 7 bases, and 13 bases had no gene match. The V gene's germline CDR1 is MNHNS and CDR2 SASEGT. As DNA, the CDR3 is TGTGCCAGCACATCCTCCTCCAGGGGGAGAGAAGCTTTCTTT. It specifies CASTSSSRGREAFF.

The rearrangement uses TRBV21-1 and TRBJ1-1; the table's D call of TRBD1 was not tested on the DNA. TRBV21-1 is tagged as a pseudogene. The CDR3 consists of 16 residues. DNA for the CDR3: TGTGCCAGCAGCAAAGGCAAGAAAGGGGGGGGGCATGAAGCTTTCTTT. This sequence encodes CASSKGKKGGGHEAFF.

The V gene is TRBV6-1, the J gene TRBJ1-1; D may be TRBD1 (5 bases). Trimming cost V 2 bases and J 6 bases, with 10 bases left between them. Germline V gene lookup returns CDR1 MNHNS and CDR2 SASEGT. This CDR3 spans 13 amino acids. The CDR3 coding sequence is TGTGCCAGCAGTGAATTAGGGGACTCTGAAGCTTTCTTT. Its translation: CASSELGDSEAFF.

This clonotype was observed a few times. The rearrangement uses TRBV25-1 and TRBJ1-2, with D possibly matching TRBD1 (6 bases). The CDR3 totals 13 residues. The germline CDR1 and CDR2 sequences are MGHDK and SYGVNS. Trimming cost V 7 bases and J 6 bases, with 15 bases left between them. The CDR3 DNA reads as TGTGCCAGCACCAACACACAGGGAAATGGCTACACCTTC. It is translated as CASTNTQGNGYTF.

This clonotype has ten or more counts. CDR3 nucleotides: TGTGCCACCAGTACGGACAGGAGCACAGATACGCAGTATTTT. Translation gives CATSTDRSTDTQYF. This chain joins TRBV15 and TRBJ2-3; 7 bases align to TRBD1. This CDR3 comprises 14 residues. CDR1 LNHNV and CDR2 YYDKDF come from the germline V gene (reference sequence). Losses at the gene ends were 6 bases for V and 0 bases for J; bases not matched to a gene: 3.

This clonotype was counted between two and nine times. The DNA for the CDR3 is TGTGCCAGCAGCTACGCTCTAGCGGGGGTAGATACGCAGTATTTT. Amino acid sequence: CASSYALAGVDTQYF. V is TRBV7-2 and J is TRBJ2-3; 10 nucleotides agree with TRBD2. Losses at the gene ends were 4 bases for V and 5 bases for J; bases not matched to a gene: 6. CDR1 SGHTA and CDR2 FQGNSA come from the germline V gene. There are 15 residues in the CDR3.

The chain recombines TRBV6-2 or TRBV6-3 with TRBJ2-1; 10 bases align to TRBD2. V was pared by 9 bases and J by 4 bases, with 6 bases of the junction left unmatched. The CDR3 has 14 amino acids. The germline V gene has CDR1 MNHEY and CDR2 SVGEGT. The CDR3 loop reads CASAGLALYNEQFF. Written as DNA, the CDR3 is TGTGCCAGTGCGGGACTAGCGCTATACAATGAGCAGTTCTTC.

This clonotype was counted a few times. V usage is TRBV6-1 and J usage is TRBJ2-3; D not certain. The CDR3 spans 12 residues. Trimming shortened V by 3 bases and J by 2 bases, and 3 bases separated the two germline ends. The germline V gene has CDR1 MNHNS and CDR2 SASEGT. DNA of the CDR3: TGTGCCAGCAGTGAGACCACAGATACGCAGTATTTT. Translated, it gives CASSETTDTQYF.

This clonotype was counted a single time. The chain recombines TRBV12-3 or TRBV12-4 with TRBJ2-7; 11 positions match TRBD2. The CDR3 consists of 16 residues. The junction had 9 bases not matched to a gene; V was cut back by 5 bases and J by 3 bases. This chain's CDR3 is CASSLLTSGANYEQYF. The CDR3 coding sequence is TGTGCCAGCAGTCTACTGACTAGCGGGGCAAACTACGAGCAGTACTTC.

The chain has TRBV10-3 and TRBJ2-2, with 12 bases fitting TRBD2. The CDR3 extends over 18 amino acids. With 3 bases clipped from V and 2 bases from J, the junction kept 7 bases outside the gene matches. Germline loops: CDR1 ENHRY, CDR2 SYGVKD. Here the CDR3 reads CAISDYWTSGANTGELFF. CDR3 nucleotides: TGTGCCATCAGTGATTACTGGACTAGCGGGGCCAACACCGGGGAGCTGTTTTTT.

V is TRBV7-9 and J is TRBJ2-5; either TRBD1 or TRBD2 may fit D (5 bases each). The ends were cut back, 6 bases at V and 4 bases at J, with 18 bases in the middle. Per the germline V gene, CDR1 is SEHNR and CDR2 is FQNEAQ (reference sequence). This CDR3 has 15 residues. CDR3 amino acids: CASSSDLGARETQYF. The CDR3 DNA follows: TGTGCCAGCAGTTCGGACTTAGGGGCGCGAGAGACCCAGTACTTC.

J is TRBJ1-2 and V is TRBV6-1; 7 bases are shared with TRBD1. Germline loops: CDR1 MNHNS, CDR2 SASEGT. There are 14 residues in the CDR3. With V trimmed by 5 bases and J by 4 bases, 7 bases remained unmatched. CDR3 loop: CASSRTGTVYGYTF. CDR3 in DNA: TGTGCCAGCAGTCGGACAGGAACCGTCTATGGCTACACCTTC.

The chain employs TRBV20-1 and TRBJ1-4; D uncertain. This CDR3 is 16 amino acids long. Trimming left V 1 base short and J 2 bases short, with 14 bases between. Germline values: CDR1 DFQATT, CDR2 SNEGSKA (reference sequence). The CDR3 coding sequence is TGCAGTGCTAGAGCCGGACTCTCGGGCACTAATGAAAAACTGTTTTTT. This gives the protein CSARAGLSGTNEKLFF.

Judged by abundance, this clonotype is medium-sized. As DNA, the CDR3 is TGCAGTGCCATAGAGGGGGGAGGACAGCCCCAGCATTTT. This gives the protein CSAIEGGGQPQHF. V gene TRBV20-1 combines with J gene TRBJ1-5, with a weak D call TRBD1 (6 bases). V lost 6 bases to trimming and J lost 7 bases, with 16 bases between them. This CDR3 comprises 13 residues. Germline V CDR1 and CDR2: DFQATT, SNEGSKA (reference sequence).

This clonotype was counted once. This sequence may be a read error, since a much larger clone differs from it by one base. The chain recombines TRBV27 with TRBJ2-5; D perhaps matches TRBD2 (6 bases). Trimming took off 0 bases at V and 1 base at J, with 12 bases between the two ends. CDR3 length: 16 amino acids. Germline V CDR1 and CDR2: MNHEY, SMNVEV (reference sequence). The CDR3 DNA reads TGTGCCAGCAGTTTATCGGCCCCCGGGGGCCAAGAGACCCAGTACTTC. Translated: CASSLSAPGGQETQYF.

The chain links TRBV7-2 to TRBJ2-5; 10 bases align to TRBD2. V gave up 3 bases and J gave up 7 bases; unmatched junction bases: 2. Germline CDR1 reads SGHTA; CDR2 reads FQGNSA. The CDR3 is 13 amino acids. CDR3 amino acids: CASSFLAGGTQYF. DNA of the CDR3: TGTGCCAGCAGCTTCTTAGCGGGAGGGACCCAGTACTTC.

This clonotype was observed a few times. The rearrangement uses TRBV20-1 and TRBJ2-1, with a possible D match to TRBD2 (6 bases). From germline, CDR1 is DFQATT and CDR2 SNEGSKA (reference sequence). This CDR3 is 13 amino acids long. The V gene lost 5 bases and the J gene lost 11 bases, with 19 bases spanning the gap. The CDR3 DNA sequence: TGCAGTGCTGCCAGAGGTCAGGGACTGCAGCAGTTCTTC. This translates into CSAARGQGLQQFF.

The chain carries TRBV7-2 and TRBJ2-1, with 15 bases lining up with TRBD2. The V gene end was trimmed by 6 bases and the J gene end by 6 bases; junction bases not matched to a gene: 6. Germline assignment: CDR1 SGHTA and CDR2 FQGNSA. The CDR3 spans 16 residues. The CDR3 nucleotides are TGTGCCAGCAGGCGTCCGGGACTAGCGGGAGGCAATGAGCAGTTCTTC. The encoded protein is CASRRPGLAGGNEQFF.

This clonotype was seen only a few times. CDR3 amino acids: CASSSGLAGVGGETQYF. CDR3 coding DNA: TGTGCCAGCAGCTCGGGACTAGCGGGAGTAGGAGGGGAGACCCAGTACTTC. The V and J genes are TRBV5-4 and TRBJ2-5; 14 nucleotides line up with TRBD2. Trimming cost V 3 bases and J 5 bases; bases outside gene matches: 9. Germline values: CDR1 SGHNT, CDR2 YYREEE (reference sequence). The CDR3 contains 17 residues.

This rearrangement joins TRBV21-1 to TRBJ1-6; the table's D call, TRBD1, has no DNA check behind it. TRBV21-1 is annotated as a pseudogene. The CDR3 spans 15 residues. The CDR3 here is CASSKADPDREALHF. In DNA form, the CDR3 reads TGTGCCAGCAGCAAAGCGGATCCGGACAGGGAGGCCCTCCACTTT.